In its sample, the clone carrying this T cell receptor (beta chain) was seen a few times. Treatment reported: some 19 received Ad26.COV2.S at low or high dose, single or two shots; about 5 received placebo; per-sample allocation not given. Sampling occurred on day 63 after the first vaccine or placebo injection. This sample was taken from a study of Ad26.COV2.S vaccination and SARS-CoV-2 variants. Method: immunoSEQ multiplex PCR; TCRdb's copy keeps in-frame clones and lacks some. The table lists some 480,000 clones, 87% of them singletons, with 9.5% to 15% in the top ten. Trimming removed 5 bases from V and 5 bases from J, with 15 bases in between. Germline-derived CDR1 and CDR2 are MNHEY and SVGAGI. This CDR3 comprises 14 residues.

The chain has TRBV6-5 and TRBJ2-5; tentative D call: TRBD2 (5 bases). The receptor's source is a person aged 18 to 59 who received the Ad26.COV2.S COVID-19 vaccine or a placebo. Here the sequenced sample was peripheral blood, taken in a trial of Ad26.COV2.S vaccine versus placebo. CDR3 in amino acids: CASSTPRPGETQYF. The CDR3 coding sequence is TGTGCCAGCAGTACGCCGAGACCGGGGGAGACCCAGTACTTC.